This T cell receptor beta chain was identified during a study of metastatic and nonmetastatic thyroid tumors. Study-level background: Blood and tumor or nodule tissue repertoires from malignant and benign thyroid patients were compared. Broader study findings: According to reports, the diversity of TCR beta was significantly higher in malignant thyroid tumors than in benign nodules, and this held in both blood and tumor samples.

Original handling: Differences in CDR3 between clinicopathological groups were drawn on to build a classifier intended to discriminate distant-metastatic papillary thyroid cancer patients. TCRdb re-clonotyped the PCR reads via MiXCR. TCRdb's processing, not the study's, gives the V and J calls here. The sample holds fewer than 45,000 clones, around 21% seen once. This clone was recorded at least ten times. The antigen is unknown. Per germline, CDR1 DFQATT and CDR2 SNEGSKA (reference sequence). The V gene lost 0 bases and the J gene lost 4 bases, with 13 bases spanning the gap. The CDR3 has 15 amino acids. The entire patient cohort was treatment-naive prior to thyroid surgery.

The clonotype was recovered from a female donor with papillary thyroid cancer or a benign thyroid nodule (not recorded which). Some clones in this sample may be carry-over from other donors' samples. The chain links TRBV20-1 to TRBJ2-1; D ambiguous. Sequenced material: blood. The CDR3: CSARDSRVDYNEQFF. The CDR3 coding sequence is TGCAGTGCTAGAGATTCAAGGGTTGATTACAATGAGCAGTTCTTC.